The clone carrying this T cell receptor beta chain was recorded a few times. Antigen: not known. The data were obtained in a study of CD8 T cells in ankylosing spondylitis. Notes on the study in general: Ankylosing spondylitis blood appeared to carry a characteristic TCR beta motif of several highly homologous variants. Disease-linked clones, CD8+, were relatively rare in peripheral blood. Reportedly, significant enrichment of disease-linked clones occurred in matched ankylosing spondylitis synovial fluid.

TCRdb used MiXCR to reprocess the 5' RACE reads, holding one entry per CDR3 protein. The sample holds 750,000 to 850,000 distinct CDR3 sequences, roughly 10% seen once. Sample: blood, either unsorted or a sorted T cell fraction (not recorded which). This sequence was found in a male donor with ankylosing spondylitis.

Here the CDR3 DNA reads TGTGCCAGCAGTAGTGACAGCGGAAGCTCCTACGAGCAGTACTTC. Translated: CASSSDSGSSYEQYF. This chain uses TRBV6-1 with TRBJ2-7, with D possibly called TRBD1 or TRBD2 (5 bases each). The V and J ends lost 5 bases and 0 bases respectively, with 14 bases between them. This CDR3 has 15 amino acids. Germline-derived CDR1 and CDR2 are MNHNS and SASEGT.